This T cell receptor beta chain was sequenced during a study of siplizumab effects on memory and regulatory T cells. V gave up 4 bases and J gave up 2 bases; unmatched junction bases: 6. There are 17 residues in the CDR3. CDR1 and CDR2 from the germline V gene are SGDLS and YYNGEE. This clone was picked up one time. Produced via immunoSEQ multiplex PCR; TCRdb's table is partial and in-frame only. Of about 70,000 clones in the sample, 88% are singletons; the top ten hold under 2%. This TCR was recovered from a human donor in good health. Material: Tregs sorted from blood. The chain carries TRBV9 and TRBJ2-3; 14 bases match TRBD2. In nucleotides, the CDR3 is TGTGCCAGCAGCTCTCGGACTAGCGGGAGGTACACAGATACGCAGTATTTT. Its protein product is CASSSRTSGRYTDTQYF.